This T cell receptor (beta chain) was identified during a study of blood T cell repertoires in COVID-19. Study processing details: Using reference gene primer amplification, nucleated cell counts were estimated. The method was immunoSEQ multiplex PCR; TCRdb's version includes in-frame clones alone and lacks a portion of them. That table furnishes V, J and clone size, whereas the DNA furnished D and trimming. Of around 150,000 clones listed, roughly 90% were seen once; the top ten hold roughly 10%. The source of this sequence is a man aged 50-59 years with active or convalescent COVID-19. The sample comprised peripheral blood.

CDR3 region: CASSAYSGTGGADTQYF. CDR3 nucleotide sequence: TGTGCCAGCAGCGCCTACTCCGGGACAGGGGGCGCAGATACGCAGTATTTT. The chain recombines TRBV9 with TRBJ2-3; TRBD1 aligns across 12 bases. Germline assignment: CDR1 SGDLS and CDR2 YYNGEE. V lost 3 bases to trimming and J lost 4 bases; unmatched junction nucleotides: 9. This CDR3 is built from 17 residues.